This TCR beta chain was identified in a study of blood T cell repertoires in COVID-19. Overall study: Italy, Spain and the United States were the sources of the convalescent and acute COVID-19 samples. The analysed material was cDNA or gDNA that came from T cells, B-cell-depleted T cells, or PBMCs.

Trimming at V came to 6 bases and at J to 4 bases, leaving 8 bases not matched to a gene. The CDR3 contains 15 residues. CDR1 and CDR2 (germline): LNHDA, SQIVND (reference sequence). TCRdb keeps only in-frame clones here, not all; method: immunoSEQ multiplex PCR. This sample has about 130,000 clones, with approximately 88% found just once. Sequencing input: peripheral blood. The clonotype comes from a woman in her twenties or thirties who had recovered from COVID-19. The chain uses TRBV19 and TRBJ2-5, with 10 bases fitting TRBD1. CDR3: CASSQPGQGTETQYF. As DNA, the CDR3 is TGTGCCAGTAGCCAGCCGGGACAGGGGACAGAGACCCAGTACTTC.